Sequencing of this T cell receptor beta chain was carried out in a study of CD8+ T cells in alopecia areata (dated by TCRdb to the late 2010s). Notes on the research overall: High-throughput TCRbeta sequencing was used to examine T cell clonal expansion in alopecia areata in both the C3H/HeJ mouse model and human patients. In humans, TCRbeta sequencing was performed on scalp tissue and on sorted CD4+ and CD8+ peripheral blood T cells from healthy controls and from patients with patchy or totalis/universalis alopecia areata. Clonality in the scalp was compared among normal scalp (n=4), patchy alopecia areata scalp (n=8), and alopecia totalis/universalis scalp (n=8). RNA was extracted with the PAXgene miRNA kit for fixed scalp, the miRNeasy kit for PBMCs, and the RNeasy kit for mouse skin. Amplification of TCRbeta CDR3 regions was done by immunoSEQ multiplex PCR using 35 Vbeta forward primers and 13 Jbeta reverse primers.

Lesional scalp punch biopsies and peripheral blood were obtained from alopecia areata patients. PBMCs were isolated by density centrifugation and stained for CD3, CD4 and CD8, after which CD4+ and CD8+ T cells were sorted on a FACSAria. As part of a multicenter biomarker study, untreated alopecia areata patients were recruited. In four to six patients from the biomarker study, the blood CD8+ T cells went through an additional sort into NKG2D-low and NKG2D-high fractions. Results the study describes overall, beyond this receptor: Unlike mouse skin, where gammadelta T cells dominate, normal human skin contains resident alphabeta T cells that get sequenced too, which complicates analysis of the scalp TCR repertoire. Compared with normal scalp, lesional scalp, particularly in alopecia totalis/universalis, had higher clonality and more expanded CD8+ clones, which suggests antigenic drive. Shared TCR sequences between patients were less evident than in mice, which may be partly attributable to HLA diversity in the patient population.

From the cysteine through the phenylalanine, the CDR3 covers 12 amino acids. Kept here is only the CDR3 DNA, which spans 36 bases and is read in frame from base 1. CDR1 and CDR2 were assigned from the germline V gene as MDHEN and SYDVKM. V was cut back by 5 bases and J by 3 bases, leaving a gap of 8 bases between them. In the case of this clone: Its antigen is unknown. The record has no base qualities; no much larger clone is one base away.

Library generation was performed with the immunoSEQ multiplex PCR assay. RNA was extracted from all samples and reverse transcribed into cDNA as template for TCR sequencing. SuperScript III was used for first-strand cDNA synthesis, primed with a 2:1 mix of oligo-dT and random hexamers. Amplification bias was assessed with a synthetic immune receptor repertoire, and residual bias was removed computationally. Concerning the study's data processing: Raw reads were preprocessed to remove errors, and CDR3 was defined by IMGT conventions from the conserved cysteine to phenylalanine. Clonality was computed by normalizing Shannon entropy by log2 of the number of productive unique TCRs and subtracting the result from 1. Scalp TCRbeta sequences were cross-referenced with sorted blood CD4 and CD8 repertoires so that the CD4 or CD8 identity of scalp clones could be inferred. TCRdb's version of the immuneACCESS table is confined to in-frame rearrangements and falls short of the full clone set. An unresolved V gene accounts for under half of the shortfall where checked; the remainder is of unknown origin. V and J calls and clone size are copied from that table; D and trimming were computed from the DNA. This sample is represented by 25,000 or so clones; around 56% of them were singletons. The ten largest clonotypes hold over 30% of the sample.

Specimen: NKG2D-high CD8+ T cells sorted from blood. According to the study, the label for this sample's cell subset or site signals: sorted CD8+ NKG2D-high blood T cells. This TCR derives from a human donor with alopecia areata. The V and J segments used are TRBV28 and TRBJ2-7; the best D guess is TRBD1, with 6 bases matching. In nucleotides, the sequence is TGTGCCAGCAGTCGGGACAACTACGAGCAGTACTTC. This yields the protein CASSRDNYEQYF.